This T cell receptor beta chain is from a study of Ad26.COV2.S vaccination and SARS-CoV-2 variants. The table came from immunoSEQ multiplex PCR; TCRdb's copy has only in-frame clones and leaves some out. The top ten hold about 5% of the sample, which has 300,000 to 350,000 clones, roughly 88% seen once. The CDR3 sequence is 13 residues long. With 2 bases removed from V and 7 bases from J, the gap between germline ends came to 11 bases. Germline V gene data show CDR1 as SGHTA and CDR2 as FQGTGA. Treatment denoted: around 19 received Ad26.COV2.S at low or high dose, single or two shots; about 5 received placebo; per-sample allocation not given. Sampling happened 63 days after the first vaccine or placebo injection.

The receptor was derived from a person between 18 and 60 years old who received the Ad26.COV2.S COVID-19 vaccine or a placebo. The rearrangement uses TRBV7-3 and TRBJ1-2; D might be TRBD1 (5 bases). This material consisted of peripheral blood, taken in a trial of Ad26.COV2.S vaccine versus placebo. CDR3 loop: CASSLAGGSGYTF. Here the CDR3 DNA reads TGTGCCAGCAGCTTAGCGGGGGGTAGTGGCTACACCTTC.